This T cell receptor (beta chain) comes out of a study of CD8 T cells in ankylosing spondylitis. Study-wide points: About 8 highly homologous variants made up a TCR beta motif that seemed to typify ankylosing spondylitis blood.

This clonotype was detected many times. The antigen remains undetermined. Trimming shortened V by 1 base and J by 7 bases, and 13 bases separated the two germline ends. Germline values: CDR1 KGHSH, CDR2 LQKENI. The CDR3 is made up of 15 amino acids. In making TCR beta libraries, quantitative 5'-RACE with molecular barcodes was used. TCRdb re-derived calls from the 5' RACE reads in MiXCR, one entry per CDR3 protein. The data contain just over 150,000 distinct CDR3 sequences, approximately 16% of them singletons. The chain employs TRBV18 and TRBJ1-4; D may be TRBD1 (6 bases). The sequence was collected from a male donor with ankylosing spondylitis or in good health (not recorded which). Sequenced sample: blood, either unsorted or a sorted T cell fraction (not recorded which). The CDR3 DNA reads as TGTGCCAGCTCACCACGGCAGGGACAAGCTGAAAAACTGTTTTTT. Residues: CASSPRQGQAEKLFF.